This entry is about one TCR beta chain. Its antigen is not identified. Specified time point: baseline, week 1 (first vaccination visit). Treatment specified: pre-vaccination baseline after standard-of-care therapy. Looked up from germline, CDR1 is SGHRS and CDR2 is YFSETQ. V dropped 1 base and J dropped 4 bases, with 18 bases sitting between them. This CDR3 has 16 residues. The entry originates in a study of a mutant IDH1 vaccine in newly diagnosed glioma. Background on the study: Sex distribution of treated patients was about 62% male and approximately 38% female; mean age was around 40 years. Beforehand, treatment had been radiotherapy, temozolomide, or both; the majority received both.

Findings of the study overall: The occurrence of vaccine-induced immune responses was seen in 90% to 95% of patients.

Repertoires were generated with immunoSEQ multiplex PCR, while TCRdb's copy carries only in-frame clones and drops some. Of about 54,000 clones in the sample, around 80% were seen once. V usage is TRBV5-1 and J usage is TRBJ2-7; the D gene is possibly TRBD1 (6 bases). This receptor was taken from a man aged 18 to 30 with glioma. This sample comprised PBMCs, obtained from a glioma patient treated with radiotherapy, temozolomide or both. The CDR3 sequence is CASSLTLDRLPYEQYF. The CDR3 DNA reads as TGCGCCAGCAGCTTGACGTTAGACAGGCTACCTTACGAGCAGTACTTC.